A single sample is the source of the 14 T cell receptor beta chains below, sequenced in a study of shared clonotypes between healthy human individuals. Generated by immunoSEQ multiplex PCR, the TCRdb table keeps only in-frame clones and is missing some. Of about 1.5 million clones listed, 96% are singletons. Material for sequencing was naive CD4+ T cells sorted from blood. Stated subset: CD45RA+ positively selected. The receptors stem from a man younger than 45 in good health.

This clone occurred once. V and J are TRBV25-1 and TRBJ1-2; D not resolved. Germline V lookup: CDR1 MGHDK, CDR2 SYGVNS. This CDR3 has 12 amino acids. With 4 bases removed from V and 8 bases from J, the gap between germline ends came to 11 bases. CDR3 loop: CASSGISVGYTF. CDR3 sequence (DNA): TGTGCCAGCAGTGGAATCTCAGTGGGCTACACCTTC.

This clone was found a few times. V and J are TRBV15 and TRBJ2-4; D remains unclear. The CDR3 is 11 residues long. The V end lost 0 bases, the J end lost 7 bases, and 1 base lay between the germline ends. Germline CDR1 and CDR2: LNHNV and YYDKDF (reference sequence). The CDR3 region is CATSRENIQYF. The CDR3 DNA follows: TGTGCCACCAGCAGAGAGAACATTCAGTACTTC.

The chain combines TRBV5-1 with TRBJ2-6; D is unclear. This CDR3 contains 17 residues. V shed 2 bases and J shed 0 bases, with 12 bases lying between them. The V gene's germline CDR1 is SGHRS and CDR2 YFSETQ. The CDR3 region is CASSFRVPSSGANVLTF. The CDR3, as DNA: TGCGCCAGCAGCTTTAGGGTCCCGAGCTCTGGGGCCAACGTCCTGACTTTC.

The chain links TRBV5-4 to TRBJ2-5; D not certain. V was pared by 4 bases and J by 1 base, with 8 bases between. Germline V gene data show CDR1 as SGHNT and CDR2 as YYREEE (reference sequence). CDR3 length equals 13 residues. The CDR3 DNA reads TGTGCCAGCAGCGCAGGACCCCAAGAGACCCAGTACTTC. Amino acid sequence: CASSAGPQETQYF. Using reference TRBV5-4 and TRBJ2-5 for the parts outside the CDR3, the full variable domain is ETGVTQSPTHLIKTRGQQVTLRCSSQSGHNTVSWYQQALGQGPQFIFQYYREEENGRGNFPPRFSGLQFPNYSSELNVNALELDDSALYLCASSAGPQETQYFGPGTRLLVL.

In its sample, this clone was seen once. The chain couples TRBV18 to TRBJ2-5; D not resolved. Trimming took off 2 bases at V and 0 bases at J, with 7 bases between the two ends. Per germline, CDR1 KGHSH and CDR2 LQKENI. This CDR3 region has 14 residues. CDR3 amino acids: CASSPNGDQETQYF. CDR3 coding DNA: TGTGCCAGCTCACCAAATGGGGACCAAGAGACCCAGTACTTC.

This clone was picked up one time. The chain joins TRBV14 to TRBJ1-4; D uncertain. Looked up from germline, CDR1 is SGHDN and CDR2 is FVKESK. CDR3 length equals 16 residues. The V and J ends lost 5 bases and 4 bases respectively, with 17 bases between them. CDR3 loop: CASSSLTRFGNEKLFF. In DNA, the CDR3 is TGTGCCAGCAGCTCTTTGACCCGATTTGGTAATGAAAAACTGTTTTTT.

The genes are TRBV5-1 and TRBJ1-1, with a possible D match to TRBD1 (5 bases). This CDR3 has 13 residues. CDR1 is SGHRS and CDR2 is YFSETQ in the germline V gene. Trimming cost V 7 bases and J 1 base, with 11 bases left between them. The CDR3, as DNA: TGCGCCAGCCGGGACGGCGGGAACACTGAAGCTTTCTTT. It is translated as CASRDGGNTEAFF.

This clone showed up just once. In DNA, the CDR3 is TGTGCCAGCAGTTTTGGGGGTATGGAGACCCAGTACTTC. Translated, it gives CASSFGGMETQYF. The chain links TRBV28 to TRBJ2-5; the D call may be TRBD1 or TRBD2 (5 bases each). Germline V lookup: CDR1 MDHEN, CDR2 SYDVKM. Trimming took 3 bases from V and 5 from J, leaving 10 bases between them. This CDR3 region has 13 residues.

CDR3 region: CASTPTGREAFF. The CDR3 DNA reads as TGTGCCAGCACCCCGACAGGGCGTGAAGCTTTCTTT. The chain links TRBV2 to TRBJ1-1; 7 bases align to TRBD1. CDR1 and CDR2 (germline): SNHLY, FYNNEI. Trimming cost V 7 bases and J 7 bases; bases outside gene matches: 6. The CDR3 loop spans 12 amino acids.

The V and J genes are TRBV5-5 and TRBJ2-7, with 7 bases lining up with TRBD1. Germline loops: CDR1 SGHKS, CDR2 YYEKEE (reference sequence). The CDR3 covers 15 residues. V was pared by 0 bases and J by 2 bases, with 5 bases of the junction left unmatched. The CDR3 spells CASSLEPGQPYEQYF. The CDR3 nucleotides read TGTGCCAGCAGCTTGGAGCCGGGACAGCCCTACGAGCAGTACTTC.

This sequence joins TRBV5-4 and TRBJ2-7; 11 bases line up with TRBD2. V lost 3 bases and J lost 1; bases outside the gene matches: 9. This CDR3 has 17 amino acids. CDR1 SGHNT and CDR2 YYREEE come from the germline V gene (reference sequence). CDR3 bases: TGTGCCAGCAGCTCACGAGCCACTAGCGGGGGATCCTACGAGCAGTACTTC. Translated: CASSSRATSGGSYEQYF. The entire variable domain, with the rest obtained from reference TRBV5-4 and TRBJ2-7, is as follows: ETGVTQSPTHLIKTRGQQVTLRCSSQSGHNTVSWYQQALGQGPQFIFQYYREEENGRGNFPPRFSGLQFPNYSSELNVNALELDDSALYLCASSSRATSGGSYEQYFGPGTRLTVT.

Here the CDR3 DNA reads TGTGCTAGTGGTCCTCGGACTAGCGGAGTCTCCTACGAGCAGTACTTC. Translation gives CASGPRTSGVSYEQYF. The chain employs TRBV12-5 and TRBJ2-7; TRBD2 aligns across 10 bases. Germline V CDR1 and CDR2: LGHNT, FRNRAP. Trimming cost V 5 bases and J 0 bases; bases outside gene matches: 7. The length of the CDR3 is 16 residues.

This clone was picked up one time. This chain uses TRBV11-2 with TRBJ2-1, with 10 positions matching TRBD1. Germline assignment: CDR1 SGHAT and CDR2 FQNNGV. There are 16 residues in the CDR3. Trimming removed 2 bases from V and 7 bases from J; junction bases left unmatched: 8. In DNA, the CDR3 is TGTGCCAGCAGCTTAACCGGGACAGGGGCTTGGAATGAGCAGTTCTTC. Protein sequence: CASSLTGTGAWNEQFF.

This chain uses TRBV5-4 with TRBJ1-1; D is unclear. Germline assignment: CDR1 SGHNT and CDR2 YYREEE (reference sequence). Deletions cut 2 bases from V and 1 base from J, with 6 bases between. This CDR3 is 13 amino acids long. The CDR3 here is CASSLMGNTEAFF. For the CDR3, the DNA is TGTGCCAGCAGCTTAATGGGGAACACTGAAGCTTTCTTT. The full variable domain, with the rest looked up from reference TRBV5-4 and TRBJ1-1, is ETGVTQSPTHLIKTRGQQVTLRCSSQSGHNTVSWYQQALGQGPQFIFQYYREEENGRGNFPPRFSGLQFPNYSSELNVNALELDDSALYLCASSLMGNTEAFFGQGTRLTVV.